These 28 T cell receptor beta chains originate from one sample sequenced in a study of blood T cell repertoires in COVID-19. Using immunoSEQ multiplex PCR, the repertoire was profiled, and TCRdb retains in-frame clones only, with some absent. The sample holds some 400,000 clones; over 75% are singletons and the top ten take approximately 2.4%. Sequenced material: peripheral blood. The receptor set was obtained from a woman in her sixties or seventies with COVID-19, enrolled during active disease.

In the case of this clone: Within the sample, other DNA sequences also encode this same CDR3. V is TRBV12-3 or TRBV12-4 and J is TRBJ2-6; D gene ambiguous. This CDR3 region has 13 residues. V dropped 3 bases and J dropped 4 bases, with 4 bases sitting between them. The CDR3 DNA reads TGTGCCAGCAGTTTCTCCGGGGCCAACGTCCTGACTTTC. It specifies CASSFSGANVLTF.

This chain joins TRBV5-5 and TRBJ1-2; D is uncertain. The ends were cut back, 0 bases at V and 4 bases at J, with 10 bases in the middle. From germline, CDR1 is SGHKS and CDR2 YYEKEE (reference sequence). The CDR3 is made up of 14 amino acids. The CDR3 sequence is CASSLVPGGYGYTF. The CDR3 DNA reads as TGTGCCAGCAGCTTGGTCCCGGGAGGCTATGGCTACACCTTC.

CDR3 nucleotides: TGTGCCAGTAGGAGAGGGACAGATGGGAGGATTTCACCCCTCCACTTT. Encoded protein: CASRRGTDGRISPLHF. The chain has TRBV19 and TRBJ1-6, with 7 nucleotides matching TRBD1. With V trimmed by 6 bases and J by 9 bases, 14 bases remained unmatched. Germline loops: CDR1 LNHDA, CDR2 SQIVND (reference sequence). The length of the CDR3 is 16 residues.

This sequence joins TRBV5-1 and TRBJ1-3; weak D call: TRBD1 (5 bases). Trimming shortened V by 2 bases and J by 3 bases, and 12 bases separated the two germline ends. Germline V gives CDR1 SGHRS, CDR2 YFSETQ. The CDR3 extends over 15 amino acids. The DNA for the CDR3 is TGCGCCAGCAGCTTTCGGGGGAGGGATGGAAACACCATATATTTT. Translated, it gives CASSFRGRDGNTIYF.

The chain is built from TRBV19 and TRBJ1-2; no reliable D call. Trimming took 7 bases from V and 0 from J, leaving 9 bases between them. CDR1 is LNHDA, CDR2 SQIVND, per germline (reference sequence). This CDR3 has 13 amino acids. The CDR3 loop is CASMYTANYGYTF. The CDR3 coding sequence is TGTGCCAGTATGTACACAGCTAACTATGGCTACACCTTC.

This chain links TRBV19 with TRBJ1-1, with 11 bases matching TRBD1. The CDR3 is 18 residues long. Germline V gives CDR1 LNHDA, CDR2 SQIVND (reference sequence). J lost 7 bases, V lost 5 bases, and 18 bases had no gene match. CDR3 loop: CASSLGTGGALTRGEAFF. CDR3 DNA: TGTGCCAGTAGTTTGGGGACAGGGGGTGCCCTCACGAGGGGTGAAGCTTTCTTT.

This chain connects TRBV24-1 to TRBJ2-5; TRBD1 agrees at 7 bases. J was trimmed by 5 bases and V by 12 bases; bases with no gene match: 17. Germline V lookup: CDR1 KGHDR, CDR2 SFDVKD. The CDR3 is 15 residues long. The DNA for the CDR3 is TGTGCCCCTCCGGGACAGCCAAAGGTTTATGAGACCCAGTACTTC. Protein product: CAPPGQPKVYETQYF.

V is TRBV5-4 and J is TRBJ2-6, with D hard to call. The length of the CDR3 is 13 residues. Germline V CDR1 and CDR2: SGHNT, YYREEE (reference sequence). The germline V and J ends were trimmed by 7 bases and 0 bases, with 5 bases remaining between them. The CDR3 spells CASASSGANVLTF. As DNA, the CDR3 is TGTGCCAGCGCGAGCTCTGGGGCCAACGTCCTGACTTTC.

The gene calls are TRBV5-1 and TRBJ2-1; a weak D match, TRBD2 (6 bases). The V and J ends lost 3 bases and 5 bases respectively, with 12 bases between them. Germline V CDR1 and CDR2: SGHRS, YFSETQ. This CDR3 has 14 amino acids. CDR3 sequence reads: CASSSRGINNEQFF. CDR3 DNA: TGCGCCAGCAGCTCACGGGGGATTAACAATGAGCAGTTCTTC.

There are many counts of this clone. This sequence joins TRBV30 and TRBJ1-1, with unresolved D. The V end was cut by 5 bases, the J end by 2 bases, with 12 bases between. The CDR3 loop spans 13 amino acids. From germline, CDR1 is GTSNPN and CDR2 SVGIG (reference sequence). CDR3 protein: CAWHQIFNTEAFF. Written as DNA, the CDR3 is TGTGCCTGGCACCAGATATTTAACACTGAAGCTTTCTTT. Drawing the rest from reference TRBV30 and TRBJ1-1, the complete variable domain is SQTIHQWPATLVQPVGSPLSLECTVEGTSNPNLYWYRQAAGRGLQLLFYSVGIGQISSEVPQNLSASRPQDRQFILSSKKLLLSDSGFYLCAWHQIFNTEAFFGQGTRLTVV.

V gene TRBV27 combines with J gene TRBJ1-2; 8 bases agree with TRBD1. The germline V gene encodes CDR1 MNHEY and CDR2 SMNVEV (reference sequence). This CDR3 has 14 residues. With V trimmed by 4 bases and J by 8 bases, 9 bases remained unmatched. The CDR3 coding sequence is TGTGCCAGCAGTTCCGGACAGGGAGAGGGGGGCTACACCTTC. Translating gives CASSSGQGEGGYTF.

The chain joins TRBV6-7 to TRBJ2-2, with 9 bases fitting TRBD1. TRBV6-7 is given ORF status, its function remaining uncertain. The trim removed 0 bases at V and 4 bases at J, leaving 6 bases unmatched. The CDR3 is 17 amino acids. In DNA form, the CDR3 reads TGTGCCAGCAGTTACTCTCAGACAGGGGGGAGCACCGGGGAGCTGTTTTTT. Encoded protein: CASSYSQTGGSTGELFF.

The chain joins TRBV7-8 to TRBJ2-7, with 10 nucleotides matching TRBD1. Germline V gene sequence: CDR1 SGHVS, CDR2 FQNEAQ. The CDR3 is 16 amino acids. V was clipped by 5 bases and J by 4 bases; unmatched bases: 11. The CDR3 region is CASSRSRWDRGYEQYF. In DNA, the CDR3 is TGTGCCAGCAGCCGAAGTCGGTGGGACAGGGGTTACGAGCAGTACTTC.

The CDR3 DNA reads TGCGCCAGCAGCGCCCGGACAGTGAACACTGAAGCTTTCTTT. This translates into CASSARTVNTEAFF. The chain employs TRBV5-1 and TRBJ1-1; a possible D gene is TRBD1 (6 bases). This CDR3 has 14 amino acids. From germline, CDR1 is SGHRS and CDR2 YFSETQ. V lost 4 bases and J 0 bases, leaving 10 bases between the germline ends.

This sequence joins TRBV5-6 and TRBJ2-7; TRBD2 matches at 8 bases. The CDR3 is 16 residues long. V gave up 0 bases and J gave up 5 bases; unmatched junction bases: 10. CDR1 and CDR2 from the germline V gene are SGHDT and YYEEEE. The CDR3 spells CASSLESGTRLNEQYF. The CDR3 nucleotides are TGTGCCAGCAGCTTGGAGTCCGGGACTAGATTAAACGAGCAGTACTTC. Complete variable domain (other parts from reference TRBV5-6 and TRBJ2-7): DAGVTQSPTHLIKTRGQQVTLRCSPKSGHDTVSWYQQALGQGPQFIFQYYEEEERQRGNFPDRFSGHQFPNYSSELNVNALLLGDSALYLCASSLESGTRLNEQYFGPGTRLTVT.

This clone was seen a single time. The rearrangement links TRBV4-2 to TRBJ1-2; D perhaps matches TRBD1 (6 bases). V lost 1 base, J lost 5 bases, and 14 bases lay in between. CDR3 length: 15 amino acids. The germline V gene encodes CDR1 LGHNA and CDR2 YNFKEQ. This CDR3 reads CASSQVGAGEYGYTF. The CDR3 nucleotides are TGTGCCAGCAGCCAAGTAGGGGCAGGGGAATATGGCTACACCTTC.

The V gene is TRBV27, the J gene TRBJ2-7, with D possibly TRBD1 on 5 matching bases. Trimming left V 3 bases short and J 2 bases short, with 14 bases between. Germline assignment: CDR1 MNHEY and CDR2 SMNVEV (reference sequence). The CDR3 consists of 15 residues. CDR3: CASSFLVSRAYEQYF. The CDR3 nucleotides read TGTGCCAGCAGTTTTCTCGTCTCCAGGGCCTACGAGCAGTACTTC.

This rearrangement joins TRBV4-2 to TRBJ2-7; D unclear. Germline V CDR1 and CDR2: LGHNA, YNFKEQ. The CDR3 consists of 15 residues. V was clipped by 4 bases and J by 5 bases, with 18 bases between them. CDR3 region: CASSPLSFGFHEQYF. The CDR3 region has the DNA TGTGCCAGCAGCCCCCTGAGCTTCGGGTTCCACGAGCAGTACTTC.

The chain employs TRBV18 and TRBJ2-1; TRBD2 aligns across 10 bases. V trimming: 2 bases; J trimming: 5 bases; junction bases outside the gene matches: 6. This CDR3 is 16 amino acids long. CDR1 is KGHSH and CDR2 is LQKENI in the germline V gene. This CDR3 is CASSPASGGADNEQFF. CDR3 bases: TGTGCCAGCTCACCAGCGAGCGGGGGGGCGGACAATGAGCAGTTCTTC.

In the case of this clone: This CDR3 is also generated by other DNA sequences in the sample. The chain uses TRBV5-6 and TRBJ2-7; tentatively, D is TRBD2 (5 bases). Germline V gene lookup returns CDR1 SGHDT and CDR2 YYEEEE. The germline V and J ends were trimmed by 1 base and 3 bases, with 5 bases remaining between them. This CDR3 is built from 12 residues. The CDR3 DNA reads as TGTGCCAGCAGCTTGCGGGGCTACGAGCAGTACTTC. As protein: CASSLRGYEQYF.

J is TRBJ2-3 and V is TRBV4-2, with a weak D call TRBD2 (5 bases). Between the trimmed V and J ends, which lost 0 bases and 1 base, there was a span of 11 bases. The CDR3 runs to 16 residues. Germline CDR1 LGHNA, CDR2 YNFKEQ. The CDR3 spells CASSQDPSTGTDTQYF. The CDR3 nucleotides are TGTGCCAGCAGCCAAGACCCTAGCACTGGCACAGATACGCAGTATTTT.

V and J are TRBV7-3 and TRBJ2-3; possibly TRBD2 for D (5 bases). CDR1 is SGHTA, CDR2 FQGTGA, per germline. The V and J ends lost 2 bases and 0 bases respectively, with 12 bases between them. The CDR3 runs to 16 residues. CDR3 coding DNA: TGTGCCAGCAGCTTAGGTATGGGAGCGAGCACAGATACGCAGTATTTT. Its translation: CASSLGMGASTDTQYF.

The V gene is TRBV12-3 or TRBV12-4, the J gene TRBJ2-7; 8 positions agree with TRBD2. Trimming took 5 bases from V and 7 from J; bases not matched to a gene: 4. This CDR3 region has 12 residues. The CDR3 protein is CASSRGGPEQYF. CDR3 DNA: TGTGCCAGCAGTCGGGGGGGTCCGGAGCAGTACTTC.

This clone came up many times. This chain links TRBV11-2 with TRBJ2-2; 11 positions agree with TRBD1. In germline, CDR1 is SGHAT, CDR2 FQNNGV. There are 16 residues in the CDR3. V was pared by 4 bases and J by 7 bases, with 8 bases of the junction left unmatched. The CDR3 nucleotides read TGTGCCAGCAGCTCGATTCCGGGACAGGGGGGCGGGGAGCTGTTTTTT. Protein: CASSSIPGQGGGELFF.

This chain uses TRBV19 with TRBJ2-7; D not certain. The V gene lost 1 base and the J gene lost 5 bases, with 6 bases spanning the gap. The CDR3 totals 12 residues. CDR1 LNHDA and CDR2 SQIVND come from the germline V gene (reference sequence). CDR3 bases: TGTGCCAGTAGTATAGCTCAGAACGAGCAGTACTTC. This encodes CASSIAQNEQYF. Full variable domain (outside the CDR3, taken from reference TRBV19 and TRBJ2-7): DGGITQSPKYLFRKEGQNVTLSCEQNLNHDAMYWYRQDPGQGLRLIYYSQIVNDFQKGDIAEGYSVSREKKESFPLTVTSAQKNPTAFYLCASSIAQNEQYFGPGTRLTVT.

This chain uses TRBV12-3 or TRBV12-4 with TRBJ1-2; 7 bases agree with TRBD1. This CDR3 is built from 13 residues. V gave up 3 bases and J gave up 4 bases; unmatched junction bases: 2. In nucleotides, the CDR3 is TGTGCCAGCAGTTTTGGGACAGCCTATGGCTACACCTTC. Its protein is CASSFGTAYGYTF.

V usage is TRBV27 and J usage is TRBJ1-1; TRBD1 is a possible D gene (5 bases). Trimming took off 3 bases at V and 4 bases at J, with 15 bases between the two ends. The CDR3 length is 15 residues. Germline CDR1 MNHEY, CDR2 SMNVEV (reference sequence). The CDR3 nucleotides read TGTGCCAGCAGTTTCCTCGACAGTCGGACCACTGAAGCTTTCTTT. Translating gives CASSFLDSRTTEAFF.

This clone was detected only once. This chain joins TRBV6-5 and TRBJ2-3; D is possibly TRBD2 (5 bases). The V end was cut by 5 bases, the J end by 0 bases, with 9 bases between. The germline V gene has CDR1 MNHEY and CDR2 SVGAGI. CDR3 length: 14 residues. The CDR3 DNA reads TGTGCCAGCAGTCTCCAGCGGAGCACAGATACGCAGTATTTT. Translated, it gives CASSLQRSTDTQYF.